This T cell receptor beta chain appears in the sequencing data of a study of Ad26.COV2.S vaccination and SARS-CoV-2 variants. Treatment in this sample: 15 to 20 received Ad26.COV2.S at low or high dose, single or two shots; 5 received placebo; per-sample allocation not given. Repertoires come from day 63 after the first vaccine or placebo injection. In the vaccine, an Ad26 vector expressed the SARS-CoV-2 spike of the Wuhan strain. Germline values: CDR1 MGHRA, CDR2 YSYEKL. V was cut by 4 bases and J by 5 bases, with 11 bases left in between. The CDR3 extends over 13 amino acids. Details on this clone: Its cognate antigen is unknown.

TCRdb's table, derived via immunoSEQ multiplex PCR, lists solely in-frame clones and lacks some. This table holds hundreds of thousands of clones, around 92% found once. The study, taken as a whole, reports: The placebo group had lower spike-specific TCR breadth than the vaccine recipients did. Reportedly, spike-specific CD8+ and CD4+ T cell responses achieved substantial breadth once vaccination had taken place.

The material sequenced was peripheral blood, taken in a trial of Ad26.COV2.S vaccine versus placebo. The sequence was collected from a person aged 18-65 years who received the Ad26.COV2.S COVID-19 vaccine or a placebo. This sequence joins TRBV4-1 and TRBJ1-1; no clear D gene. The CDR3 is CASSPDGKTEAFF. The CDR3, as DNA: TGCGCCAGCAGCCCGGATGGAAAAACTGAAGCTTTCTTT.